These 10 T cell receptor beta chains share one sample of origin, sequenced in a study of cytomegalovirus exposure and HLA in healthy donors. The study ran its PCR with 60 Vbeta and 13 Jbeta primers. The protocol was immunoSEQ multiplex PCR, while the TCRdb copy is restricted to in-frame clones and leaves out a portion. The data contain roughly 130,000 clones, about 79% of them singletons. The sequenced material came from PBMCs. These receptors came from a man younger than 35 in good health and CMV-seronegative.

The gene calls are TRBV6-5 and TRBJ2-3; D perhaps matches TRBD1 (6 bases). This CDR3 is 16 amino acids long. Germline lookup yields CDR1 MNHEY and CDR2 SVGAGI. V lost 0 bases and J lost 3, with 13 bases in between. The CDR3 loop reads CASSYSPTGGTDTQYF. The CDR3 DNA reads TGTGCCAGCAGTTACTCGCCGACAGGCGGAACAGATACGCAGTATTTT.

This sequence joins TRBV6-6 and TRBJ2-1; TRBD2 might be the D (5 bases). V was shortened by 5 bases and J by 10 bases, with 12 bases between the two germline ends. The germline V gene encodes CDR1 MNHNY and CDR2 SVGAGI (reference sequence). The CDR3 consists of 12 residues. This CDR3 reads CASSLGSGEQFF. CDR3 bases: TGTGCCAGCAGTCTGGGGAGTGGAGAGCAGTTCTTC.

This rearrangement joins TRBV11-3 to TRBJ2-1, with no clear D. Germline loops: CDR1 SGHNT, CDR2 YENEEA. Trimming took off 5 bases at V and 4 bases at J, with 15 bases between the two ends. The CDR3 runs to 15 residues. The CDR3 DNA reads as TGTGCCAGCAGCCAAGACACCTACAGATACAATGAGCAGTTCTTC. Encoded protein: CASSQDTYRYNEQFF.

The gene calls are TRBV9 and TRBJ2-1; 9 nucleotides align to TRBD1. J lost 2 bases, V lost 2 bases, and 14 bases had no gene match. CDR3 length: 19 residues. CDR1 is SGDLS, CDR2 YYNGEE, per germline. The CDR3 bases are TGTGCCAGCAGCGTGGGGGGCCGGGACAGGGTATCGGCCTACAATGAGCAGTTCTTC. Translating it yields CASSVGGRDRVSAYNEQFF.

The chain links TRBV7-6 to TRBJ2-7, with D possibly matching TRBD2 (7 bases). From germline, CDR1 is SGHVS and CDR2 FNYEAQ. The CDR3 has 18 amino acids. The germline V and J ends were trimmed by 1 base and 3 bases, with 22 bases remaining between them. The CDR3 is CASSLGQLRGPLSYEQYF. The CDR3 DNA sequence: TGTGCCAGCAGCTTAGGTCAATTGCGGGGGCCCCTCAGCTACGAGCAGTACTTC.

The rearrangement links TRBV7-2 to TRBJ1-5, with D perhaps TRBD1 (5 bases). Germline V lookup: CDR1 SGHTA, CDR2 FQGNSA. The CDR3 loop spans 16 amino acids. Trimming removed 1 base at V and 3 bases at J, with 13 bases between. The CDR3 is CASSLVSAGFNQPQHF. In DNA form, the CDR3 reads TGTGCCAGCAGCTTAGTTAGTGCAGGGTTCAATCAGCCCCAGCATTTT. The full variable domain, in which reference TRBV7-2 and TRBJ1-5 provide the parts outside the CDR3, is GAGVSQSPSNKVTEKGKDVELRCDPISGHTALYWYRQSLGQGLEFLIYFQGNSAPDKSGLPSDRFSAERTGGSVSTLTIQRTQQEDSAVYLCASSLVSAGFNQPQHFGDGTRLSIL.

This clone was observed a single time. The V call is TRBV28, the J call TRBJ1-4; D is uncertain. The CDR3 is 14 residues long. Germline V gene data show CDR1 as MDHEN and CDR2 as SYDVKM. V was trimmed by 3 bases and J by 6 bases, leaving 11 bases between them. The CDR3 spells CASSFRADYEKLFF. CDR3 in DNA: TGTGCCAGCAGTTTCCGTGCGGACTATGAAAAACTGTTTTTT.

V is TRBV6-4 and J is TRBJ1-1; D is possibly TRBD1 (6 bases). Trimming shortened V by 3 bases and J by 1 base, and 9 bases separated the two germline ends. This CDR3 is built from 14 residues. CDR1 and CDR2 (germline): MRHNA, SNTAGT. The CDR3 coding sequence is TGTGCCAGCAGTGAGACAGGAGGGAACACTGAAGCTTTCTTT. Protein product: CASSETGGNTEAFF.

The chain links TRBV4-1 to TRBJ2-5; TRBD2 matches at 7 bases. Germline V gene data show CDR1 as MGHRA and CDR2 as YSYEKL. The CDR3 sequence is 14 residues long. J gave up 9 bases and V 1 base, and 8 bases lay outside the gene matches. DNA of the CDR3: TGCGCCAGCAGCCAAGGTGGGGCGGGAGAATCCCAGTACTTC. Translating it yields CASSQGGAGESQYF.

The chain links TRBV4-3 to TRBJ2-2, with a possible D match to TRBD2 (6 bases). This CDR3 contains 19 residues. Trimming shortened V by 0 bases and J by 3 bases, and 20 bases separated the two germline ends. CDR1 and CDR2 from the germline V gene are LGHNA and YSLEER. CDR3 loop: CASSQDVGRAGGHTGELFF. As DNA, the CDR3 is TGCGCCAGCAGCCAAGATGTAGGTCGGGCCGGAGGGCACACCGGGGAGCTGTTTTTT.